This T cell receptor (beta chain) was recovered during a study of blood T cell repertoires in COVID-19. Overall study context: COVID-19 samples, acute and convalescent, were from the United States, Italy and Spain. Sources were T cells, B-cell-depleted T cells, or PBMCs; the material itself was cDNA or gDNA.

In the original analysis: Amplified reference gene primers provided the basis for estimating nucleated cell counts. TCRdb's table, derived via immunoSEQ multiplex PCR, lists solely in-frame clones and lacks some. From that table come the V and J calls and clone size; the DNA was used to work out D and trimming. The sample lists hundreds of thousands of clones, 88% occurring once. The CDR3 has 17 residues. The chain recombines TRBV21-1 with TRBJ1-6; the table's D call, TRBD1, was not checked against the DNA. TRBV21-1 corresponds to a pseudogene. Sequenced: peripheral blood. This receptor was taken from a woman aged 25-40 years with acute or convalescent COVID-19. Here the CDR3 reads CASSKMRKTGLNSPLHF. For the CDR3, the DNA is TGTGCCAGCAGCAAAATGAGGAAGACAGGGCTTAATTCACCCCTCCACTTT.